This record concerns one T cell receptor beta chain sequence. This specimen comes from a study of cytomegalovirus exposure and HLA in healthy donors. PCR used 60 Vbeta primers and 13 Jbeta primers. TCRdb's table, derived via immunoSEQ multiplex PCR, lists solely in-frame clones and lacks some. The table has 150,000 or so clones, 75% to 90% seen once. V lost 1 base to trimming and J lost 8 bases, with 11 bases between them. Germline V lookup: CDR1 MNHNS, CDR2 SASEGT. The CDR3 has 13 residues. V usage is TRBV6-1 and J usage is TRBJ1-2; D is undetermined. Sequencing was performed on PBMCs. This TCR was recovered from a man aged 18 to 29 in good health and CMV-seropositive. CDR3 coding DNA: TGTGCCAGCAGTGAAGAAAAACTATGGGGCTACACCTTC. Protein product: CASSEEKLWGYTF.